Listed below are T cell receptor beta chains from one sample, sequenced in a study of PD-L1 blockade in urothelial cancer. Clones were read by immunoSEQ multiplex PCR, and TCRdb kept only the in-frame ones, dropping some. Among some 42,000 clones listed, 81% were seen once. The sequencing used PBMCs, collected around atezolizumab (anti-PD-L1) treatment. The receptors were sampled from a man aged 65 to 85 with urothelial cancer. Both conserved end residues are part of each CDR3. D genes are given only for firm matches. Only part of the rows carry a size: once, few, many, or a class if the clone is expanded.

. TRBJ2-3 TRBV7-2 . CASSASAPPDTQYF TGTGCCAGCAGCGCTAGCGCCCCCCCAGATACGCAGTATTTT
. TRBJ2-1 TRBV5-1 . CAGSFLARTDNEQFF TGCGCCGGCAGCTTTCTAGCGAGGACGGACAATGAGCAGTTCTTC
. TRBJ1-3 TRBV14 . CASSQTRGSYSGNTIYF TGTGCCAGCAGCCAAACGCGGGGCAGCTACTCTGGAAACACCATATATTTT
. TRBJ2-1 TRBV28 . CASSSGIHNEQFF TGTGCCAGCAGTTCCGGGATCCACAATGAGCAGTTCTTC
. TRBJ2-1 TRBV6-5 . CASTKTGYNEQFF TGTGCCAGCACCAAGACAGGCTACAATGAGCAGTTCTTC
. TRBJ1-1 TRBV27 . CASSFHGNTEAFF TGTGCCAGCAGTTTCCACGGGAACACTGAAGCTTTCTTT
. TRBJ2-1 TRBV4-1 . CASSRSGDNEQFF TGCGCCAGCAGCCGCTCGGGAGACAATGAGCAGTTCTTC
. TRBJ2-2 TRBV6-1 TRBD2 CASSDPAGLNTGELFF TGTGCCAGCAGTGATCCAGCGGGACTGAACACCGGGGAGCTGTTTTTT
few TRBJ1-1 TRBV27 . CASSLVLESPGTEAFF TGTGCCAGCAGTTTGGTGCTGGAGTCACCGGGGACTGAAGCTTTCTTT
. TRBJ2-1 TRBV11-3 TRBD1 CASSSRTGPNNEQFF TGTGCCAGCAGCTCCCGGACAGGGCCAAACAATGAGCAGTTCTTC
. TRBJ1-1 TRBV9 . CASSSQMGPLTEAFF TGTGCCAGCAGCTCACAGATGGGCCCCCTTACTGAAGCTTTCTTT
. TRBJ2-1 TRBV15 . CATSGGLDNEQFF TGTGCCACCAGCGGAGGGCTAGACAATGAGCAGTTCTTC
. TRBJ2-2 TRBV19 TRBD1 CASSIDLRTGRGMGKAGELFF TGTGCCAGTAGTATAGATCTGAGGACAGGGAGAGGGATGGGCAAGGCCGGGGAGCTGTTTTTT
. TRBJ2-5 TRBV5-4 TRBD2 CASSRTSELQETQYF TGTGCCAGCAGCCGGACTAGCGAGCTCCAAGAGACCCAGTACTTC
. TRBJ2-3 TRBV28 . CASSLYGGSTDTQYF TGTGCCAGCAGTTTATACGGCGGGAGCACAGATACGCAGTATTTT
. TRBJ1-3 TRBV6-1 TRBD1 CASSKGQFGNTIYF TGTGCCAGCAGTAAGGGACAGTTTGGAAACACCATATATTTT
once TRBJ2-1 TRBV19 . CASSASLAVSSYNEQFF TGTGCCAGTAGTGCGAGCTTAGCGGTGAGCTCCTACAATGAGCAGTTCTTC
. TRBJ2-1 TRBV9 . CASSGRGPNTEQFF TGTGCCAGCAGCGGTAGAGGCCCTAACACAGAGCAGTTCTTC
. TRBJ2-4 TRBV28 . CASSSRLAKNIQYF TGTGCCAGCAGTTCCCGGTTAGCCAAAAACATTCAGTACTTC
. TRBJ2-5 TRBV5-1 . CASSLAVKGRDGMKETQYF TGCGCCAGCAGCTTGGCCGTAAAGGGCAGGGATGGGATGAAGGAGACCCAGTACTTC
. TRBJ2-7 TRBV7-2 . CASSPHYEQYF TGTGCCAGCAGCCCCCACTACGAGCAGTACTTC
. TRBJ2-1 TRBV11-1 TRBD2 CASSPPLGREGPQFF TGTGCCAGCAGCCCTCCCTTAGGGCGGGAGGGTCCACAGTTCTTC
. TRBJ1-2 TRBV7-3 . CASSLTAEAGVYGYTF TGTGCCAGCAGCTTAACGGCTGAGGCAGGGGTGTATGGCTACACCTTC
. TRBJ2-7 TRBV21-1 . CASSPRTSGRASYEQYF TGTGCCAGCAGCCCCAGGACTAGCGGGAGGGCCTCCTACGAGCAGTACTTC
. TRBJ2-3 TRBV13 TRBD2 CASSLVLADTDTQYF TGTGCCAGCAGCTTAGTGCTAGCGGACACAGATACGCAGTATTTT
. TRBJ2-3 TRBV19 TRBD2 CASTGAGVPDTQYF TGTGCCAGTACCGGGGCGGGAGTTCCAGATACGCAGTATTTT
. TRBJ2-1 TRBV5-8 TRBD2 CASSLVGLAGAYNEQFF TGTGCCAGCAGCTTGGTGGGACTAGCGGGAGCCTACAATGAGCAGTTCTTC
. TRBJ2-3 TRBV28 TRBD1 CASSLGGQGTDTQYF TGTGCCAGCAGTTTAGGGGGACAGGGCACAGATACGCAGTATTTT
. TRBJ1-1 TRBV10-3 TRBD1 CATTDSRDRSLLVTEAFF TGTGCCACCACTGACTCCCGGGACAGGTCCCTTCTCGTCACTGAAGCTTTCTTT
. TRBJ2-5 TRBV7-3 TRBD2 CASSPGTSGKETQYF TGTGCCAGCAGCCCCGGGACTAGCGGAAAAGAGACCCAGTACTTC
. TRBJ2-2 TRBV4-3 TRBD2 CASSQGLAGVYTGELFF TGCGCCAGCAGCCAGGGACTAGCGGGAGTTTACACCGGGGAGCTGTTTTTT
. TRBJ1-2 TRBV2 TRBD1 CASSVGQLYGYTF TGTGCCAGCAGTGTGGGACAGCTGTATGGCTACACCTTC
. TRBJ1-1 TRBV30 TRBD1 CAWVDRQGGGGEAFF TGTGCCTGGGTCGATCGACAGGGCGGAGGAGGTGAAGCTTTCTTT
. TRBJ2-7 TRBV7-9 . CASSLRQGYYEQYF TGTGCCAGCAGCTTAAGGCAGGGATACTACGAGCAGTACTTC
few TRBJ1-1 TRBV27 . CASSWGGGAEAFF TGTGCCAGCAGCTGGGGGGGTGGAGCTGAAGCTTTCTTT
. TRBJ1-1 TRBV7-9 . CASSIQFEAFF TGTGCCAGCAGCATACAGTTTGAAGCTTTCTTT
. TRBJ1-1 TRBV29-1 TRBD1 CSVSGQPNTEAFF TGCAGCGTCTCGGGACAGCCGAACACTGAAGCTTTCTTT
. TRBJ1-1 TRBV28 TRBD1 CASRTHRGRTEAFF TGTGCCAGCAGGACCCACAGGGGGCGCACTGAAGCTTTCTTT
few TRBJ1-1 TRBV7-9 TRBD1 CASTPTGTNTEAFF TGTGCCAGCACTCCGACAGGGACGAACACTGAAGCTTTCTTT
. TRBJ2-7 TRBV6-5 TRBD2 CASGTSATYEQYF TGTGCCAGCGGGACTAGCGCAACCTACGAGCAGTACTTC
. TRBJ1-5 TRBV29-1 TRBD1 CSVTRGQGLNQPQHF TGCAGCGTTACCAGGGGACAGGGGCTGAATCAGCCCCAGCATTTT
few TRBJ1-2 TRBV10-3 TRBD1 CAIKGQGVLRDGYTF TGTGCCATCAAAGGCCAGGGGGTATTGAGGGATGGCTACACCTTC
. TRBJ2-6 TRBV29-1 . CSVLSKEHGANVLTF TGCAGCGTTTTGAGTAAGGAGCATGGGGCCAACGTCCTGACTTTC
few TRBJ1-1 TRBV7-2 . CASSLAHGQGLGTEAFF TGTGCCAGCAGCTTAGCGCACGGGCAGGGGCTTGGAACTGAAGCTTTCTTT
. TRBJ2-1 TRBV7-9 TRBD2 CASSSGGRAARYNEQFF TGTGCCAGCAGCTCCGGCGGGAGGGCCGCTCGGTACAATGAGCAGTTCTTC
once TRBJ2-7 TRBV11-1 . CASSLAAGDLNEQYF TGTGCCAGCAGCTTAGCGGCAGGGGATTTGAACGAGCAGTACTTC
. TRBJ2-7 TRBV9 TRBD1 CASSAGQDSYEQYF TGTGCCAGCAGCGCCGGACAGGACTCCTACGAGCAGTACTTC
. TRBJ2-7 TRBV11-2 TRBD2 CASSPLGGEAYEQYF TGTGCCAGCAGCCCTCTGGGAGGGGAAGCCTACGAGCAGTACTTC
. TRBJ1-5 TRBV6-6 . CASSSRGRQPQHF TGTGCCAGCAGTTCCAGGGGACGGCAGCCCCAGCATTTT